The TCR beta chain described here comes from a study of early T cells in non-severe SARS-CoV-2 infection. The CDR3 has 14 amino acids. V was shortened by 7 bases and J by 0 bases, with 13 bases between the two germline ends. Looked up from germline, CDR1 is SGHRS and CDR2 is YFSETQ. Individual cDNA molecules were tagged with unique molecular identifiers. In TCRdb, the 5' RACE reads were re-called with MiXCR into one record per CDR3 protein. The sample gives 45,000 to 70,000 distinct CDR3 sequences, 11% of which show up once; 10% to 13% is in the top ten. This clonotype was seen only a few times. This chain uses TRBV5-1 with TRBJ1-1, with unresolved D. The sequence was collected from an adult who was a healthcare worker with PCR-confirmed SARS-CoV-2 infection or an uninfected control (not recorded which). The sequenced sample consisted of whole blood. The CDR3 sequence is CASGKPGMNTEAFF. The CDR3 DNA sequence: TGCGCCAGCGGTAAACCGGGAATGAACACTGAAGCTTTCTTT.